Following are 14 T cell receptor beta chains from one sample sequenced in a study of blood T cells in healthy people across ages. The authors ran a second PCR of about 6 to 12 cycles using a sample-barcoded 5' primer and a J-beta primer mix. MiXCR, applied by TCRdb to the 5' RACE reads, yields one record per CDR3 protein. Among 750,000 or so distinct CDR3 sequences listed, 25% were seen once. These data are also associated with another study on T cells of mothers and their children.

Source material: blood. Receptors originate from a boy under 18 in good health.

The CDR3 sequence is CASSSLGRGDQETQYF. CDR3 sequence (DNA): TGTGCCAGCAGCTCTTTGGGGCGGGGGGATCAAGAGACCCAGTACTTC. This sequence joins TRBV7-3 and TRBJ2-5; 8 bases match TRBD2. The germline V gene encodes CDR1 SGHTA and CDR2 FQGTGA. The length of the CDR3 is 16 residues. V was clipped by 4 bases and J by 2 bases; unmatched bases: 9. Looking up the rest from reference TRBV7-3 and TRBJ2-5 gives the full variable domain: GAGVSQTPSNKVTEKGKYVELRCDPISGHTALYWYRQSLGQGPEFLIYFQGTGAADDSGLPNDRFFAVRPEGSVSTLKIQRTERGDSAVYLCASSSLGRGDQETQYFGPGTRLLVL.

In its sample, this clonotype was seen a few times. This chain connects TRBV4-2 to TRBJ2-5; D perhaps matches TRBD2 (5 bases). The germline CDR1 and CDR2 sequences are LGHNA and YNFKEQ. V lost 3 bases to trimming and J lost 5 bases, with 16 bases between them. The CDR3 loop spans 15 amino acids. CDR3 nucleotide sequence: TGTGCCAGCAGCCAGTCGACTGGACCGGGGGAGACCCAGTACTTC. It codes for CASSQSTGPGETQYF.

This clonotype was observed a few times. J is TRBJ1-2 and V is TRBV29-1; 9 bases fit TRBD1. The germline gives CDR1 SQVTM, CDR2 ANQGSEA. The CDR3 extends over 12 amino acids. Trimming cost V 6 bases and J 5 bases; bases outside gene matches: 4. This chain's CDR3 is CSVDRGSYGYTF. The CDR3 DNA is TGCAGCGTAGACAGGGGGAGTTATGGCTACACCTTC.

The rearrangement links TRBV20-1 to TRBJ2-4; tentative D call: TRBD2 (5 bases). The CDR3 has 15 amino acids. Trimming pared 3 bases from V and 2 bases from J, leaving 14 bases between. CDR1 and CDR2 from the germline V gene are DFQATT and SNEGSKA (reference sequence). The CDR3 bases are TGCAGTGCTAGGTCAGGACTCCTATCCAAAAACATTCAGTACTTC. This gives the protein CSARSGLLSKNIQYF.

This clonotype was detected only a few times. The chain has TRBV7-9 and TRBJ2-1; 10 bases are a match to TRBD2. This CDR3 spans 19 amino acids. CDR1 is SEHNR and CDR2 is FQNEAQ in the germline V gene (reference sequence). Trimming took 4 bases from V and 4 from J; bases not matched to a gene: 16. The CDR3 loop is CASSYKGGAGTSVYNEQFF. The CDR3 nucleotides read TGTGCCAGCAGCTACAAAGGGGGGGCCGGGACTAGCGTTTACAATGAGCAGTTCTTC.

The chain combines TRBV13 with TRBJ1-3, with 7 bases fitting TRBD1. The CDR3 totals 16 residues. Unmatched junction bases numbered 11, after V lost 5 bases and J lost 4 bases. CDR1 and CDR2 from the germline V gene are PRHDT and FYEKMQ (reference sequence). As DNA, the CDR3 is TGTGCCAGCAGCCCAAGCACAGGGGTGGGCGGAAACACCATATATTTT. The encoded protein is CASSPSTGVGGNTIYF.

This chain uses TRBV20-1 with TRBJ1-5; no firm D call. Trimming removed 3 bases at V and 0 bases at J, with 6 bases between. This CDR3 comprises 13 residues. In germline, CDR1 is DFQATT, CDR2 SNEGSKA (reference sequence). The CDR3: CSARLGSNQPQHF. For the CDR3, the DNA is TGCAGTGCTAGGCTTGGTAGCAATCAGCCCCAGCATTTT.

The J gene is TRBJ2-1, the V gene TRBV10-3; D might be TRBD2 (5 bases). The germline V gene has CDR1 ENHRY and CDR2 SYGVKD. The CDR3 covers 18 residues. The ends were cut back, 0 bases at V and 0 bases at J, with 15 bases in the middle. The CDR3 region has the DNA TGTGCCATCAGTGAGTCCGGGGATACGAGGGTCTCCTACAATGAGCAGTTCTTC. Translating it yields CAISESGDTRVSYNEQFF.

This clonotype has more than one count but fewer than ten. This sequence joins TRBV4-1 and TRBJ1-1; D may be TRBD1 (5 bases). V dropped 2 bases and J dropped 4 bases, with 14 bases sitting between them. Per the germline V gene, CDR1 is MGHRA and CDR2 is YSYEKL. CDR3 length equals 15 residues. The CDR3 region has the DNA TGCGCCAGCAGCCAAAATGGGGGTCCCGGCACTGAAGCTTTCTTT. Encoded protein: CASSQNGGPGTEAFF.

This clonotype has only a few counts. The chain couples TRBV11-3 to TRBJ2-1, with 9 bases identical to TRBD1. This CDR3 has 13 amino acids. V was pared by 5 bases and J by 9 bases, with 5 bases of the junction left unmatched. The germline CDR1 and CDR2 sequences are SGHNT and YENEEA. The DNA for the CDR3 is TGTGCCAGCAGCCGCGGGACAGGGAGTGAGCAGTTCTTC. It encodes CASSRGTGSEQFF.

This rearrangement joins TRBV29-1 to TRBJ2-3; a possible D gene is TRBD2 (7 bases). CDR3 length: 16 amino acids. Germline V gene data show CDR1 as SQVTM and CDR2 as ANQGSEA. Trimming stripped 4 bases from V and 2 bases from J, with 19 bases between. This CDR3 is CSVGGPAGEVTDTQYF. The CDR3 DNA follows: TGCAGCGTTGGGGGGCCGGCGGGGGAGGTCACAGATACGCAGTATTTT.

The J gene is TRBJ2-3, the V gene TRBV7-8, with D possibly matching TRBD2 (5 bases). The V and J ends lost 3 bases and 4 bases respectively, with 14 bases between them. CDR1 and CDR2 from the germline V gene are SGHVS and FQNEAQ. There are 15 residues in the CDR3. This CDR3 reads CASSFSAVSADTQYF. CDR3 DNA sequence: TGTGCCAGCAGCTTCTCAGCGGTTAGCGCAGATACGCAGTATTTT.

The rearrangement uses TRBV7-3 and TRBJ1-2; D is possibly TRBD1 (5 bases). Trimming removed 1 base at V and 5 bases at J, with 11 bases between. This CDR3 region has 14 residues. Germline V gene data show CDR1 as SGHTA and CDR2 as FQGTGA. The CDR3, as DNA: TGTGCCAGCAGCTTAAGGGGGGGGAGTTATGGCTACACCTTC. Amino acid sequence: CASSLRGGSYGYTF.

There are a few counts of this clonotype. The V and J genes are TRBV3-1 and TRBJ2-2; D is ambiguous. The germline V gene has CDR1 LGHDT and CDR2 YNNKEL (reference sequence). The CDR3 contains 17 residues. V was trimmed by 1 base and J by 4 bases, leaving 16 bases between them. The CDR3 DNA reads TGTGCCAGCAGCCAAGGCAGGATGGGGATATCCACCGGGGAGCTGTTTTTT. Encoded protein: CASSQGRMGISTGELFF.